The TCR beta chain under discussion was sequenced for a study of control samples from healthy donors and cancer patients. Germline CDR1 and CDR2: MNHEY and SMNVEV (reference sequence). This CDR3 contains 12 residues. The ends were cut back, 7 bases at V and 0 bases at J, with 6 bases in the middle. Repertoires were generated with immunoSEQ multiplex PCR, while TCRdb's copy carries only in-frame clones and drops some. The sample holds 55,000 to 75,000 clones; 70% to 90% are singletons and the top ten take under 3%. Sequencing was done on a sample of PBMCs. The source of this sequence is a woman in her forties or fifties with head and neck cancer. This chain joins TRBV27 and TRBJ1-1; D remains ambiguous. CDR3 in amino acids: CASKTVNTEAFF. The CDR3, as DNA: TGTGCCAGCAAGACGGTGAACACTGAAGCTTTCTTT.